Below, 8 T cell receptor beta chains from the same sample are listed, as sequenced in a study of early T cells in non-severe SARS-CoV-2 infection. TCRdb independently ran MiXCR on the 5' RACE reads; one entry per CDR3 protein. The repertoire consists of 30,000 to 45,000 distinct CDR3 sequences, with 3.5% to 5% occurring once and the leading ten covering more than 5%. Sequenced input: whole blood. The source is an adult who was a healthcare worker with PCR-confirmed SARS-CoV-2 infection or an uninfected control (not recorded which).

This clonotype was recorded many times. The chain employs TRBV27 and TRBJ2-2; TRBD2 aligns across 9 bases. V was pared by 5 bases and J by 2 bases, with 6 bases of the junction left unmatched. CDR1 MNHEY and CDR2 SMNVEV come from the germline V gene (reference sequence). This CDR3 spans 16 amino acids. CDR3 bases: TGTGCCAGCAGTCGGTCAGCGGGGGGAAACACCGGGGAGCTGTTTTTT. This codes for CASSRSAGGNTGELFF.

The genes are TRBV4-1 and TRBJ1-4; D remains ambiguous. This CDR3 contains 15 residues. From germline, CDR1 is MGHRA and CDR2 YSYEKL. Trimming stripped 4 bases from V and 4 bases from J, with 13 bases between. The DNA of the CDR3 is TGCGCCAGCAGCCCGGCAACCAGTCTTAATGAAAAACTGTTTTTT. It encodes CASSPATSLNEKLFF.

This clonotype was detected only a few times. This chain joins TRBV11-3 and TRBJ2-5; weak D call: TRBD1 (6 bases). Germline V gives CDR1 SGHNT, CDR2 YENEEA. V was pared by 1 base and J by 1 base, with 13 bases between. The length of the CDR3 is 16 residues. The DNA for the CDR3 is TGTGCCAGCAGCTTAGGTCGACAGGCCACCCAAGAGACCCAGTACTTC. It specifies CASSLGRQATQETQYF.

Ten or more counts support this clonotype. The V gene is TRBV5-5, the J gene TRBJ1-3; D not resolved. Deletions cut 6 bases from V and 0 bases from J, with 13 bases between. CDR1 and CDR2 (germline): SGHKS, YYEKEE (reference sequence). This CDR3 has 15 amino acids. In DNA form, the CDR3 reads TGTGCCAGCACCGTGGGGATTTACTCTGGAAACACCATATATTTT. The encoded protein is CASTVGIYSGNTIYF.

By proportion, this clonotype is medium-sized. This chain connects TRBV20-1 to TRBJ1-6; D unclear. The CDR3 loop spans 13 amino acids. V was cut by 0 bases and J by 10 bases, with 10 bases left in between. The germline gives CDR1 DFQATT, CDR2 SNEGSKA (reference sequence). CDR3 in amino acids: CSARDHEGSPLHF. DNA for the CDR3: TGCAGTGCTAGAGATCACGAGGGATCACCCCTCCACTTT.

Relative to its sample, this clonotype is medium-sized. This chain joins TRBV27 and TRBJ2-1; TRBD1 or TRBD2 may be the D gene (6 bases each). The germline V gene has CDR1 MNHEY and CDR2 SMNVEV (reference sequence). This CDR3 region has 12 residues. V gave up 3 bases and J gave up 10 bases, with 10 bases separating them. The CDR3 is CASSFPGGEQFF. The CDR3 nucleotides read TGTGCCAGCAGTTTCCCCGGGGGCGAGCAGTTCTTC.

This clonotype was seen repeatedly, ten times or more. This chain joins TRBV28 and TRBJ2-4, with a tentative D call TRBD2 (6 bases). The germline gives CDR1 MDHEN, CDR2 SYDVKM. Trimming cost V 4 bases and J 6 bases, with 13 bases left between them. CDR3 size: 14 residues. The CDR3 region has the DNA TGTGCCAGCAGTTCCCAGGGAGGAGTAAACATTCAGTACTTC. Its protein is CASSSQGGVNIQYF.

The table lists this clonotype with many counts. CDR3 in DNA: TGTGCCTGCTACCGGAGGGGGTTCCAAGAGACCCAGTACTTC. It encodes CACYRRGFQETQYF. The chain employs TRBV5-4 and TRBJ2-5; D is tentatively TRBD1 or TRBD2 (6 bases each). This CDR3 comprises 14 residues. Trimming cost V 10 bases and J 1 base, with 17 bases left between them. CDR1 is SGHNT, CDR2 YYREEE, per germline (reference sequence).